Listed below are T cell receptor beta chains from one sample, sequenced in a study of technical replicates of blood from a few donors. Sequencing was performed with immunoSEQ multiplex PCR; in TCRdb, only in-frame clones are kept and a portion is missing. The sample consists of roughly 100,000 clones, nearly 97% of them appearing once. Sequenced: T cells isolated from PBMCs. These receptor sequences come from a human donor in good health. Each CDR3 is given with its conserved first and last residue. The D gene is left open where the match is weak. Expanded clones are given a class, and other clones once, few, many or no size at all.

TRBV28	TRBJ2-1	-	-	CASSLRGDEQFF	TGTGCCAGCAGTTTAAGGGGTGATGAGCAGTTCTTC
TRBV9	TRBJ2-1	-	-	CASSVGIESEQFF	TGTGCCAGCAGCGTCGGGATCGAGAGTGAGCAGTTCTTC
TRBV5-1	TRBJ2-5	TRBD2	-	CASSFLAGGQETQYF	TGCGCCAGCAGCTTCCTAGCGGGGGGGCAAGAGACCCAGTACTTC
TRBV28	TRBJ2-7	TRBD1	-	CASNTGTGTYEQYF	TGTGCCAGCAACACCGGGACAGGAACTTACGAGCAGTACTTC
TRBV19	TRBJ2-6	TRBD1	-	CASSWDSISGANVLTF	TGTGCCAGTAGTTGGGACAGTATCTCTGGGGCCAACGTCCTGACTTTC
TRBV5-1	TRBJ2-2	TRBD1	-	CASSSATGEIGELFF	TGCGCCAGCAGCTCGGCGACAGGGGAAATCGGGGAGCTGTTTTTT
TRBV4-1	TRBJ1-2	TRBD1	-	CASSQQGQGFNYGYTF	TGCGCCAGCAGCCAACAAGGACAGGGCTTTAACTATGGCTACACCTTC
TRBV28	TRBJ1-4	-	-	CASSLGGTNEKLFF	TGTGCCAGCAGTTTGGGGGGGACTAATGAAAAACTGTTTTTT
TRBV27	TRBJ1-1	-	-	CASSFKPRDTEAFF	TGTGCCAGCAGTTTTAAACCTCGGGACACTGAAGCTTTCTTT
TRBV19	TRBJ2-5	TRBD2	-	CASSIAGGLQETQYF	TGTGCCAGTAGTATAGCGGGGGGGCTACAAGAGACCCAGTACTTC
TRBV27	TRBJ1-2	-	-	CASSLSVSGFYGYTF	TGTGCCAGCAGTTTATCTGTTTCAGGGTTCTATGGCTACACCTTC
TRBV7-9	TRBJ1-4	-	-	CASSLAGRVSEKLFF	TGTGCCAGCAGCTTAGCAGGCAGGGTATCTGAAAAACTGTTTTTT
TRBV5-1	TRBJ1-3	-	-	CASRPTGLSGNTIYF	TGCGCCAGCAGACCTACAGGATTGTCAGGAAACACCATATATTTT
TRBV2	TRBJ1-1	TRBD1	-	CARPPAGQGNSEAFF	TGTGCCAGGCCCCCCGCGGGACAGGGGAATTCTGAAGCTTTCTTT
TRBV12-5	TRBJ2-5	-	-	CASGLVIGETQYF	TGTGCTAGTGGTTTGGTAATCGGAGAGACCCAGTACTTC
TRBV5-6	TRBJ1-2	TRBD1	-	CASSEWTGGSGYTF	TGTGCCAGCAGCGAATGGACAGGGGGAAGCGGCTACACCTTC
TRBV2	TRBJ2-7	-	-	CASSIIRYEQYF	TGTGCCAGCAGTATAATACGGTACGAGCAGTACTTC
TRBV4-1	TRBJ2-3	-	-	CASSHAAAQYF	TGCGCCAGCAGCCACGCCGCGGCGCAGTATTTT
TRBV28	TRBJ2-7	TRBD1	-	CASIPGQGYEQYF	TGTGCCAGCATTCCGGGACAGGGCTACGAGCAGTACTTC
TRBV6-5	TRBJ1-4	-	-	CASRKQGNEKLFF	TGTGCCAGCAGAAAACAGGGAAATGAAAAACTGTTTTTT
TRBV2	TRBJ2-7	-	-	CASSEYMGATRGEQYF	TGTGCCAGCAGTGAATATATGGGGGCCACTAGGGGAGAGCAGTACTTC
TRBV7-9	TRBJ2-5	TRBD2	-	CASSLTSGGPQETQYF	TGTGCCAGCAGCTTGACTAGCGGGGGGCCGCAAGAGACCCAGTACTTC
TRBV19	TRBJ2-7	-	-	CASSLNGQPYEQYF	TGTGCCAGTAGTCTTAATGGACAGCCCTACGAGCAGTACTTC
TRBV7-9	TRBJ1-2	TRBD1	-	CASSLQGADYGYTF	TGTGCCAGCAGCTTACAGGGGGCTGACTATGGCTACACCTTC
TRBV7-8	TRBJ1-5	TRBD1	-	CASSTTGAYSNQPQHF	TGTGCCAGCAGCACAACAGGGGCCTATAGCAATCAGCCCCAGCATTTT
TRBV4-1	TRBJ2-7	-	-	CASSQLQGDYEQYF	TGCGCCAGCAGCCAGCTACAGGGAGACTACGAGCAGTACTTC
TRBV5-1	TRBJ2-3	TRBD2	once	CASSLEGGPDTQYF	TGCGCCAGCAGCTTGGAGGGAGGGCCAGATACGCAGTATTTT
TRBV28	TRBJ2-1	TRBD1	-	CASSRGQGGFNEQFF	TGTGCCAGCAGCCGTGGACAGGGGGGCTTCAATGAGCAGTTCTTC
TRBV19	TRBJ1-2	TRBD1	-	CASSPGQGIWGGYTF	TGTGCCAGTAGTCCGGGACAGGGGATCTGGGGTGGCTACACCTTC